These 14 T cell receptor beta chains came from one sample sequenced in a study of shared clonotypes between healthy human individuals. The table came from immunoSEQ multiplex PCR; TCRdb's copy has only in-frame clones and leaves some out. Here the sample spans 2.5 million or so clones, more than 80% being singletons. Input material: naive CD4+ T cells sorted from blood. The subset here: CD45RA+ positively selected. These receptors originate from a man aged 18 to 29 in good health.

This sequence joins TRBV29-1 and TRBJ2-2; 11 positions match TRBD1. After removal of 6 bases from V and 4 bases from J, the junction contained 4 bases not matched to a gene. This CDR3 contains 14 residues. Per germline, CDR1 SQVTM and CDR2 ANQGSEA. This CDR3 reads CSVGTGGITGELFF. DNA for the CDR3: TGCAGCGTCGGGACAGGGGGTATCACCGGGGAGCTGTTTTTT.

CDR3 residues: CASSGGLAGEAGYNEQFF. CDR3 nucleotides: TGCGCCAGCAGTGGAGGACTAGCGGGAGAGGCTGGTTACAATGAGCAGTTCTTC. The rearrangement joins TRBV10-1 to TRBJ2-1; 13 bases align to TRBD2. CDR1 WNHNN and CDR2 SYGVQD come from the germline V gene (reference sequence). CDR3 length: 18 residues. V shed 4 bases, J shed 4 bases, and the junction held 10 bases outside the gene matches.

This chain joins TRBV6-5 and TRBJ2-1; 10 bases line up with TRBD2. The CDR3 has 15 amino acids. V dropped 4 bases and J dropped 4; count of bases not matched to a gene: 4. The germline V gene encodes CDR1 MNHEY and CDR2 SVGAGI. CDR3 sequence: CASSSPGLAYNEQFF. DNA of the CDR3: TGTGCCAGCAGTTCACCGGGACTAGCGTACAATGAGCAGTTCTTC.

The chain carries TRBV7-9 and TRBJ2-3; TRBD2 agrees at 7 bases. This CDR3 comprises 16 residues. The V gene end was trimmed by 2 bases and the J gene end by 2 bases; junction bases not matched to a gene: 7. The germline V gene has CDR1 SEHNR and CDR2 FQNEAQ (reference sequence). This CDR3 reads CASSLTLAVLTDTQYF. In nucleotides, the CDR3 is TGTGCCAGCAGCTTAACGCTAGCGGTGCTCACAGATACGCAGTATTTT.

The rearrangement joins TRBV5-4 to TRBJ2-3; the match to TRBD2 covers 7 bases. Germline V lookup: CDR1 SGHNT, CDR2 YYREEE (reference sequence). The V gene end was trimmed by 0 bases and the J gene end by 3 bases; junction bases not matched to a gene: 4. This CDR3 has 15 residues. CDR3 coding DNA: TGTGCCAGCAGCTTGGTCCGGGGAGGGACAGATACGCAGTATTTT. Amino acid sequence: CASSLVRGGTDTQYF.

This clone occurred once. The chain combines TRBV5-1 with TRBJ1-4, with 8 bases aligning to TRBD1. Per germline, CDR1 SGHRS and CDR2 YFSETQ. The CDR3 has 15 residues. V was pared by 0 bases and J by 8 bases, with 6 bases of the junction left unmatched. The CDR3: CASSLAGQGSEKLFF. CDR3 DNA: TGCGCCAGCAGCTTGGCCGGACAGGGTAGCGAAAAACTGTTTTTT.

This chain links TRBV6-6 with TRBJ2-5; D uncertain. CDR3 length: 13 residues. The V gene lost 5 bases and the J gene lost 7 bases, with 14 bases spanning the gap. Germline V gene sequence: CDR1 MNHNY, CDR2 SVGAGI (reference sequence). CDR3 coding DNA: TGTGCCAGCAGTGCTGGCCTTGGTTGGACCCAGTACTTC. The encoded protein is CASSAGLGWTQYF.

The V and J genes are TRBV11-2 and TRBJ2-5; 9 bases align to TRBD1. Germline trimming cut 1 base from V and 0 bases from J; bases unmatched to any gene: 6. The germline gives CDR1 SGHAT, CDR2 FQNNGV. CDR3 size: 17 residues. In nucleotides, the CDR3 is TGTGCCAGCAGCTTAGGCACCGGGACAGGGTACCAAGAGACCCAGTACTTC. Translated, it gives CASSLGTGTGYQETQYF.

CDR3 DNA sequence: TGCAGCGTTGAAGTTACCGCCACAGATACGCAGTATTTT. Encoded protein: CSVEVTATDTQYF. The rearrangement uses TRBV29-1 and TRBJ2-3, with D uncertain. The germline V gene has CDR1 SQVTM and CDR2 ANQGSEA. Trimming pared 1 base from V and 2 bases from J, leaving 7 bases between. This CDR3 spans 13 amino acids.

A remark on this clone: Other DNA sequences in this sample translate to the same CDR3. The gene calls are TRBV29-1 and TRBJ2-7, with D tentatively TRBD1 (5 bases). The CDR3 extends over 12 amino acids. Trimming stripped 4 bases from V and 0 bases from J, with 7 bases between. Germline CDR1 reads SQVTM; CDR2 reads ANQGSEA. In nucleotides, the CDR3 is TGCAGCGTTGGACAGAGCTCCTACGAGCAGTACTTC. Amino acids: CSVGQSSYEQYF.

This clone was detected once. The chain is built from TRBV10-3 and TRBJ2-7; the D gene is possibly TRBD1 (6 bases). Germline values: CDR1 ENHRY, CDR2 SYGVKD. Trimming removed 7 bases at V and 2 bases at J, with 9 bases between. The CDR3 totals 12 residues. This chain's CDR3 is CAIKGETYEQYF. The CDR3, as DNA: TGTGCCATCAAGGGGGAAACCTACGAGCAGTACTTC.

The rearrangement uses TRBV9 and TRBJ2-2, with 13 bases matching TRBD2. Looked up from germline, CDR1 is SGDLS and CDR2 is YYNGEE. V dropped 4 bases and J dropped 7; count of bases not matched to a gene: 10. The CDR3 has 17 residues. The DNA for the CDR3 is TGTGCCAGCAGCAATCCTAGGACTAGCGGGAGTAACGGGGAGCTGTTTTTT. Translated: CASSNPRTSGSNGELFF.

As for this clone: One end of the junction fails to match germline, which may point to a read error. This sequence joins TRBV7-7 and TRBJ2-5, with 12 bases that match TRBD2. The germline gives CDR1 SSHAT, CDR2 FNYEAQ (reference sequence). The CDR3 length is 15 residues. CDR3 amino acids: CASSAGTSGQETQYF. CDR3 in DNA: TGTGCTAGCAGCGCCGGGACTAGCGGGCAAGAGACCCAGTACTTC.

The genes are TRBV5-6 and TRBJ1-1; D unclear. The CDR3 has 13 amino acids. V lost 2 bases to trimming and J lost 8 bases, with 13 bases between them. Germline CDR1 is SGHDT and CDR2 is YYEEEE. CDR3 in DNA: TGTGCCAGCAGCTTCATCGGGGAGGCCGAAGCTTTCTTT. Translating it yields CASSFIGEAEAFF.